This note documents a single T cell receptor (beta chain) sequence. The data originate from a study of blood T cell repertoires in COVID-19. Study context: The United States, Italy and Spain provided the acute and convalescent COVID-19 samples.

As originally analysed: Reference gene primer amplification gave nucleated cell count estimates. Here immunoSEQ multiplex PCR was the method, and the copy in TCRdb shows in-frame clones only, minus some. Clone size and V and J calls were adopted from that table, with D and trimming inferred from the DNA. The repertoire holds approximately 40,000 clones, about nine tenths seen once, with 6.1% in the top ten. The CDR3 runs 14 residues. V lost 3 bases and J lost 0, with 9 bases in between. CDR1 MDHEN and CDR2 SYDVKM come from the germline V gene. The sample was peripheral blood. The rearrangement joins TRBV28 to TRBJ2-7; a possible D gene is TRBD1 (6 bases). This TCR was sampled from a human donor in a cohort sampled during active COVID-19. The CDR3 DNA sequence: TGTGCCAGCAGTTTCGAAGGGGGCTCCTACGAGCAGTACTTC. Encoded protein: CASSFEGGSYEQYF.